This note documents a single T cell receptor (beta chain) sequence. The repertoire was sequenced with immunoSEQ multiplex PCR; TCRdb's copy has only in-frame clones and lacks some. The sample holds 200,000 to 300,000 clones, around 87% seen once. This specimen comes from a study of cytomegalovirus exposure and HLA in healthy donors. Germline CDR1 is MGHDK and CDR2 is SYGVNS. V was clipped by 3 bases and J by 7 bases, with 10 bases between them. The CDR3 loop spans 13 amino acids. This clonotype was obtained from a man aged 18 to 29 in good health and CMV-seronegative. Sample: PBMCs. This chain connects TRBV25-1 to TRBJ2-1; D may be TRBD2 (6 bases). In DNA, the CDR3 is TGTGCCAGCAGTGACCAACTAGCTAATGAGCAGTTCTTC. It codes for CASSDQLANEQFF.